This T cell receptor beta chain derives from a study of spatial heterogeneity in lung cancer (dated 2019 in TCRdb). With respect to the entire study: More beta-chain than alpha-chain transcripts were consistently detected, likely reflecting higher beta-chain transcript abundance. Both alpha and beta chains were TCR-sequenced in hundreds of tumor regions, about 69 matched nontumor lung samples and roughly 50 PBMC samples obtained at surgery. In the raw uncorrected reads, each unique combination of TCR and UMI appeared on average more than ten times. TCR transcript counts in tumor regions correlated strongly with a T cell transcriptional module score from matched bulk RNA-seq. Nonsynonymous mutation counts, determined by whole-exome sequencing of tumor tissue, were related to features of the TCR repertoire. TCR alpha and beta repertoires were quantitatively compared across multiple tumor regions, matched nontumor lung and blood in non-small cell lung cancer.

Library prep was done by 5' RACE. The sequencing machine was a NextSeq 500. In the TCR library protocol, a unique molecular identifier was attached to each TCR cDNA molecule so that PCR and sequencing errors could be corrected. In the authors' own workflow: TCR identification, UMI-based error correction and CDR3 extraction were all carried out with Decombinator tools. TCRs above a frequency of 2 per 1,000, corresponding to the top 1% of the tumor frequency distribution, were defined as expanded. Expanded tumor TCRs statistically deemed absent (corrected P<0.05) from at least one tumor region were classed as regional, and all other expanded tumor TCRs were classed as ubiquitous. Rényi diversity was computed with the R vegan package after subsampling each repertoire 100 times to 5,000 TCRs. CDR3 similarity networks were built from amino acid triplet string-kernel similarity, with CDR3s being connected when pairwise similarity was above 0.82. TCRdb took the public reads, trimmed them with fastp at Q25, ran MiXCR for clone calling and kept in-frame beta chains. When rows share a CDR3 protein, they turn into one entry using the most common DNA and genes. TCRdb's processing, not the authors', yielded these V and J calls. The sample table records over 8,500 distinct CDR3 sequences; 12% of these occur just once. The ten largest account for approximately 39% of the sample.

The time point label for this specimen denotes: sample taken at primary tumor resection. The donors were 65 to 85 patients from the lung TRACERx cohort who had early-stage, untreated non-small cell lung cancer. For TCR sequencing, whole RNA was extracted from tumor and nontumor lung tissue, or from cryopreserved PBMC samples, and no cell sorting was done. Patients were selected for TCR sequencing only if sufficient RNA was available from at least two tumor regions. Before being selected, tumor and adjacent nontumor lung specimens were reviewed by a lung pathologist. The germline V gene provides CDR1 SGHTA and CDR2 FQGNSA. Trimming accounts for 5 bases at V and 6 bases at J, while the number of junction bases matched to no gene is 6. The CDR3 numbers 15 residues from cysteine through phenylalanine. Of all the DNA, just the CDR3 is kept, 45 bases in frame from base 1. This clonotype has ten or more counts. The antigen this receptor binds is unknown. The input lacks base qualities; no much larger clone sits a single base away.

Beyond this particular receptor, the publication reports: Counts of ubiquitous and regional expanded TCRs were found to correlate with counts of ubiquitous and regional nonsynonymous mutations, respectively. TCR-seq was estimated to cover only approximately 7% of tumor T cells for alpha chains and approximately 13% for beta chains. The tumor nonsynonymous mutation count correlated with the number of expanded alpha and beta TCRs within the tumor. Additional single-cell paired TCR alpha and beta sequencing was considered necessary to confirm, at a functional level, the hypothesis that regional TCRs recognize regional mutations.

This specimen was lung tumor tissue, taken at surgery. This sequence was found in a male donor with early-stage non-small cell lung cancer. In this chain, TRBV7-2 is recombined with TRBJ1-6, with 8 bases aligning to TRBD1. The CDR3 region: CASSVGQDPNSPLHF. The nucleotide sequence reads as follows: TGTGCCAGCAGCGTGGGACAGGATCCTAATTCACCCCTCCACTTT.